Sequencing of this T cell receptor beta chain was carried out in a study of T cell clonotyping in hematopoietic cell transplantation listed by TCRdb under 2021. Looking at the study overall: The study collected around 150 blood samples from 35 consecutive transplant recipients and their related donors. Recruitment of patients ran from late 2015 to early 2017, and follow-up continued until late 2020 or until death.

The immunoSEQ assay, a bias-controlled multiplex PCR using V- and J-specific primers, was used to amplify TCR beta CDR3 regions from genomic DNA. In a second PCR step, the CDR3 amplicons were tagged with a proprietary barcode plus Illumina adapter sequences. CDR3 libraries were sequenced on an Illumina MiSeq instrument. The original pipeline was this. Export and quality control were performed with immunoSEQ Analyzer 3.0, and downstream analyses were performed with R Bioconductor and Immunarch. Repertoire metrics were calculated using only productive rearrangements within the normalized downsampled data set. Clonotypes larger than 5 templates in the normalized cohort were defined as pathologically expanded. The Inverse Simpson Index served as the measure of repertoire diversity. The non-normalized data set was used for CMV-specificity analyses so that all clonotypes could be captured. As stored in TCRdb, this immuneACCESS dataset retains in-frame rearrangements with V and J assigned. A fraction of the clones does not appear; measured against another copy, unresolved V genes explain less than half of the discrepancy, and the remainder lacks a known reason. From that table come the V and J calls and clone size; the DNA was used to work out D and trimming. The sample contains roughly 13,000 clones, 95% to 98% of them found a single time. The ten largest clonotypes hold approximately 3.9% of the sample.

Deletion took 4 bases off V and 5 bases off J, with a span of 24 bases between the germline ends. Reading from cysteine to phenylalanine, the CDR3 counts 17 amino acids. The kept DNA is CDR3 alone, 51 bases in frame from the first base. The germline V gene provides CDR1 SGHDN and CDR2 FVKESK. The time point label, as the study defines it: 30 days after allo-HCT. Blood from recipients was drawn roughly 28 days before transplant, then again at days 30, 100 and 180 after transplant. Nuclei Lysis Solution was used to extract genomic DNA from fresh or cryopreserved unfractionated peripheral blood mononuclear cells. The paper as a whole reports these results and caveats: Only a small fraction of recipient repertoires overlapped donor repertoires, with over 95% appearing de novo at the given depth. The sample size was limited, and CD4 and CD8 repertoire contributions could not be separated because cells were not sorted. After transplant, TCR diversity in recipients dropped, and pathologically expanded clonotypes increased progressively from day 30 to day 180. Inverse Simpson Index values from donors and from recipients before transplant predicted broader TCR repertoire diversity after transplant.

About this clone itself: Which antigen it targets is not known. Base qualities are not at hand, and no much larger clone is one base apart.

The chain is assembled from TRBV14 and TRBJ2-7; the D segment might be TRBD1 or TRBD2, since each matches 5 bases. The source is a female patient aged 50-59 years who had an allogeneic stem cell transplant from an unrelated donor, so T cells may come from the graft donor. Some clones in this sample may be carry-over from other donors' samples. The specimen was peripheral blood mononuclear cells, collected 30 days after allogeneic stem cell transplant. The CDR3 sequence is CASSPRESRVLSHEQYF. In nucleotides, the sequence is TGTGCCAGCAGCCCCAGGGAGTCCAGGGTGTTGTCCCACGAGCAGTACTTC.